This T cell receptor beta chain was found in a study of T cells expressing NK-cell markers (dated by TCRdb to about 2020). In terms of the full investigation: Three sorted T-cell subsets (CD3+CD56+NKG2C+, CD3+CD56+NKG2C- and CD3+CD56-NKG2C+) from eight donors had their TCR beta-chain repertoires profiled. Illumina HiSeq 2000/2500, MiSeq or NextSeq was used to sequence libraries as 2 x 150 bp reads. Among the eight sequenced donors, seven were HCMV-seropositive and one was HCMV-seronegative. Randomly selected healthy volunteers, three men and five women, were used as the eight sequenced donors. The study at large found these results: Those dominant clonotypes were again the most abundant among CD3+CD56-NKG2C+ cells in a few donors, at about 28.3-65%. It remained unclear whether the expanded NKG2C-expressing T cell clones were specific for HCMV antigens. For 5 or 6 donors, the dominant CD3+CD56+NKG2C+ clonotypes were among the top 10 CD8+ clonotypes and accounted for about 1.0-7.0% of CD8+ T cells.

TCRdb lists the instrument as Illumina HiSeq 2000. TCR beta cDNA libraries were prepared using 5'RACE template switching, which introduced a universal primer site and unique molecular identifiers. cDNA synthesis was primed from the TCR beta constant segment, followed by two successive PCR amplification steps. In the source study's methods: MIGEC was used to demultiplex reads and group reads by UMI, and MiTCR was used to assemble and quantify clonotypes. To exclude erroneous sequences, any TCR cDNA sequence not supported by at least two reads was discarded. The tcR package was used for downstream repertoire analysis, and clonotypes were matched between fractions using CDR3 nucleotide sequence together with V segment. VDJmatch was used to annotate antigen specificity against VDJdb, with one amino acid substitution allowed in CDR3. Each CDR3 protein sequence appears as one entry after TCRdb reprocessed the reads, and no DNA is included. V and J calls and clone size were set by TCRdb, not the authors. This sample's table carries 150,000 or so distinct CDR3 sequences. More than 35% of the sample rests with the top ten.

A commercial ELISA kit detecting HCMV-specific IgG in serum was used to determine HCMV serostatus. Peripheral blood mononuclear cells were isolated from blood by Ficoll density gradient centrifugation. As encoded in the germline V gene, CDR1 is SGHDT while CDR2 is YYEEEE. The CDR3 holds 17 amino acids from the cysteine to the phenylalanine. DNA is not on record. Regarding this clonotype: The specificity of this receptor is unknown.

Input material: blood T cells: a sorted CD56 or NKG2C T cell subset, CD4+ or CD8+ T cells, or bulk PBMC T cells (not recorded which). This receptor chain uses TRBV5-6 and TRBJ2-2; TCRdb indicates TRBD2, and absent DNA this call remains unverified. This TCR was recovered from a woman aged 45 to 65 in good health. Donor details come from another sample of the same person, matched by shared clones. This receptor carries the CDR3 CASSLWWSSGATGELFF.